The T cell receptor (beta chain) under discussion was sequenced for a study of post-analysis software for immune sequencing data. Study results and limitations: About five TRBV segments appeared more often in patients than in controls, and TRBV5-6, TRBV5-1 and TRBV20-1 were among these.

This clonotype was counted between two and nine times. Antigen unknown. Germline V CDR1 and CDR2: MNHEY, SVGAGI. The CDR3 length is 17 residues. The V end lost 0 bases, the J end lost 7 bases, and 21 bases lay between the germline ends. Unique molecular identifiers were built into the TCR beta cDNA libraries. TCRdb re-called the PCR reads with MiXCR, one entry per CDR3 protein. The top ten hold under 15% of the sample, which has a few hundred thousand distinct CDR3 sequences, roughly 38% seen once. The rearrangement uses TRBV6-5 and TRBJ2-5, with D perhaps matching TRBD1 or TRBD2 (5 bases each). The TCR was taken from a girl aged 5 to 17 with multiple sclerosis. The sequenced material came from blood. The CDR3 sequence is CASSYSGDVRRGWTQYF. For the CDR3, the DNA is TGTGCCAGCAGTTACTCAGGGGACGTCCGCCGGGGATGGACCCAGTACTTC.